The rows below give T cell receptor beta chains drawn from one sample of a study of blood T cell repertoires in COVID-19. Clones were read by immunoSEQ multiplex PCR, and TCRdb kept only the in-frame ones, dropping some. There are 400,000 to 500,000 clones in the sample; 70% to 90% occur only once, and 1.4% to 1.5% lies in the top ten. Sample: PBMCs or T cells enriched from blood (not recorded which). The source of these receptors is a woman aged 18-29 years who had been exposed to COVID-19. Each CDR3 is given with its conserved first and last residue. A D gene is named only where the DNA matches it firmly. Clone size appears in some rows only: once, few, many, or a class for an expanded clone.

TGTGCCAGCAGCTTAGAACTAGCGGGGGGTCCCACCGGGGAGCTGTTTTTT	CASSLELAGGPTGELFF	.	TRBV11-3	TRBD2	TRBJ2-2
TGTGCCAGCTCACCATTACCCCCTGAGAGCTCTGGAAACACCATATATTTT	CASSPLPPESSGNTIYF	.	TRBV18	.	TRBJ1-3
TGTGCCAGCAGCTCCGTCGGCACAGATACGCAGTATTTT	CASSSVGTDTQYF	.	TRBV5-4	.	TRBJ2-3
TGTGCCAGCAGCTTGGGGCTGGGCTTTACTGACGAGCAGTACTTC	CASSLGLGFTDEQYF	.	TRBV5-4	.	TRBJ2-7
TGTGCCAGTAGTATCAGGACAGACGGATTGCGTGAAAAACTGTTTTTT	CASSIRTDGLREKLFF	.	TRBV19	.	TRBJ1-4
TGTGCCAGCAGCCCCACCCCAGGGAACTCACCCCTCCACTTT	CASSPTPGNSPLHF	few	TRBV3-1/TRBV3-2	.	TRBJ1-6
TGTGCCACCAGCATCCTTTTGGCAGGGGATTCACCCCTCCACTTT	CATSILLAGDSPLHF	once	TRBV15	.	TRBJ1-6
TGTGCCAGCAGCTTATCCGGGATCTCTGGAAACACCATATATTTT	CASSLSGISGNTIYF	.	TRBV7-8	.	TRBJ1-3
TGTGCCAGCAGTTTAAGGGGACAGGGCCCCTATGGCTACACCTTC	CASSLRGQGPYGYTF	.	TRBV28	TRBD1	TRBJ1-2
TGTGCCACCAGCAGCTCCAACCCTCCAGTCGAGCAGTACTTC	CATSSSNPPVEQYF	.	TRBV15	.	TRBJ2-7
TGTGCCAGCAGCTTGGAGCTAGCGGGGGTGGGCACAGATACGCAGTATTTT	CASSLELAGVGTDTQYF	.	TRBV7-6	TRBD2	TRBJ2-3
TGTGCCACCGGGACAGGGCGGAATGAGCAGTTCTTC	CATGTGRNEQFF	.	TRBV15	TRBD1	TRBJ2-1
TGTGCCAGCAGCTTAGAGACTAGGAACACTGAAGCTTTCTTT	CASSLETRNTEAFF	.	TRBV11-2	.	TRBJ1-1
TGTGCCAGCAGCGATCCTAGCGGGGGGGGATACAATGAGCAGTTCTTC	CASSDPSGGGYNEQFF	.	TRBV3-1/TRBV3-2	TRBD2	TRBJ2-1
TGTGCCAGCAGCTTAGCTACCGGGACAGGGGGATCTAGGGAGCTGTTTTTT	CASSLATGTGGSRELFF	once	TRBV13	TRBD1	TRBJ2-2
TGCAGTGCTAGTCCCGGCGGCGAGCAGTTCTTC	CSASPGGEQFF	.	TRBV20-1	.	TRBJ2-1
TGTGCCAGCAGCCTACCAGACTTGAGCACAGATACGCAGTATTTT	CASSLPDLSTDTQYF	.	TRBV28	.	TRBJ2-3